These 30 T cell receptor beta chains were sequenced from one sample in a study of blood T cell repertoires in COVID-19. Only in-frame clones appear in the TCRdb table, and some are missing; sequencing was by immunoSEQ multiplex PCR. Of 150,000 to 200,000 clones in the sample, more than 85% were seen once. Sequencing was done on a sample of peripheral blood. The receptors shown here come from a man aged 18 to 30 with acute or convalescent COVID-19.

A single count supports this clone. The chain employs TRBV5-1 and TRBJ1-4; 7 positions match TRBD1. Trimming took 4 bases from V and 7 from J; bases not matched to a gene: 10. The CDR3 has 15 residues. The V gene's germline CDR1 is SGHRS and CDR2 YFSETQ. The CDR3 spells CASSKTGIEAEKLFF. DNA of the CDR3: TGCGCCAGCAGCAAGACAGGGATAGAGGCTGAAAAACTGTTTTTT.

CDR3 in amino acids: CASSSERDEQFF. The CDR3 bases are TGTGCCAGCAGCAGTGAGCGGGATGAGCAGTTCTTC. V is TRBV7-3 and J is TRBJ2-1; a weak D match, TRBD2 (6 bases). CDR1 is SGHTA and CDR2 is FQGTGA in the germline V gene. The germline V and J ends were trimmed by 5 bases and 8 bases, with 10 bases remaining between them. The CDR3 contains 12 residues.

The gene calls are TRBV5-1 and TRBJ1-2, with D perhaps matching TRBD1 (5 bases). The ends were cut back, 1 base at V and 1 base at J, with 17 bases in the middle. Germline assignment: CDR1 SGHRS and CDR2 YFSETQ. CDR3 length: 17 amino acids. For the CDR3, the DNA is TGCGCCAGCAGCTTGAGGCCGAAAGGAGGGGTTAACTATGGCTACACCTTC. Translated: CASSLRPKGGVNYGYTF.

The chain links TRBV30 to TRBJ1-1; D possibly corresponds to TRBD1 (5 bases). The CDR3 covers 13 residues. CDR1 is GTSNPN and CDR2 is SVGIG in the germline V gene (reference sequence). V gave up 4 bases and J gave up 1 base, with 10 bases separating them. The CDR3 DNA follows: TGTGCCTGGACGGACAAACCGAACACTGAAGCTTTCTTT. The encoded protein is CAWTDKPNTEAFF.

A single count supports this clone. The rearrangement uses TRBV7-9 and TRBJ2-7; 8 bases agree with TRBD2. The CDR3 consists of 13 residues. After removal of 8 bases from V and 0 bases from J, the junction contained 3 bases not matched to a gene. Germline V lookup: CDR1 SEHNR, CDR2 FQNEAQ (reference sequence). CDR3 nucleotide sequence: TGTGCCAGCGTAGCGGGGATCTCCTACGAGCAGTACTTC. Protein sequence: CASVAGISYEQYF.

V is TRBV3-1 (or the pseudogene TRBV3-2) and J is TRBJ1-3; possibly TRBD1 for D (5 bases). V was shortened by 4 bases and J by 0 bases, with 19 bases between the two germline ends. Germline-derived CDR1 and CDR2 are LGHDT and YNNKEL (reference sequence). The CDR3 contains 18 residues. CDR3: CASSPGGAGRSSGNTIYF. CDR3 DNA sequence: TGTGCCAGCAGCCCCGGCGGGGCAGGGCGTAGCTCTGGAAACACCATATATTTT.

The chain carries TRBV28 and TRBJ1-2, with 8 bases identical to TRBD1. The V segment lost 3 bases and the J segment 3 bases; nucleotides outside the gene matches: 6. The germline V gene has CDR1 MDHEN and CDR2 SYDVKM. This CDR3 spans 15 amino acids. CDR3 DNA sequence: TGTGCCAGCAGTTTGGAAGGACAGGGATACTATGGCTACACCTTC. It codes for CASSLEGQGYYGYTF.

The chain carries TRBV7-3 and TRBJ2-2; 8 positions agree with TRBD1. The CDR3 extends over 14 amino acids. Germline loops: CDR1 SGHTA, CDR2 FQGTGA. The ends lost 8 bases at V and 1 base at J; junction bases unmatched: 3. CDR3 amino acids: CASRGTGNTGELFF. Here the CDR3 DNA reads TGTGCCAGCCGCGGGACAGGGAACACCGGGGAGCTGTTTTTT.

This chain joins TRBV5-1 and TRBJ1-1; TRBD1 agrees at 7 bases. There are 15 residues in the CDR3. Germline V gene lookup returns CDR1 SGHRS and CDR2 YFSETQ. The junction had 6 bases not matched to a gene; V was cut back by 0 bases and J by 4 bases. Here the CDR3 reads CASSLGSQGGTEAFF. The DNA for the CDR3 is TGCGCCAGCAGCTTGGGAAGTCAGGGGGGCACTGAAGCTTTCTTT. Full variable domain (remainder filled in from reference TRBV5-1 and TRBJ1-1): KAGVTQTPRYLIKTRGQQVTLSCSPISGHRSVSWYQQTPGQGLQFLFEYFSETQRNKGNFPGRFSGRQFSNSRSEMNVSTLELGDSALYLCASSLGSQGGTEAFFGQGTRLTVV.

The chain uses TRBV6-1 and TRBJ2-5; maybe TRBD1 (6 bases). Per germline, CDR1 MNHNS and CDR2 SASEGT. Deletions cut 1 base from V and 7 bases from J, with 31 bases between. This CDR3 has 20 residues. The CDR3 DNA reads TGTGCCAGCAGTGAAGAAGGAATGCAAGGGGGACCCCCCTCAAGGCGGACCCAGTACTTC. It yields the protein CASSEEGMQGGPPSRRTQYF.

V and J are TRBV19 and TRBJ2-7, with a tentative D call TRBD2 (5 bases). Per germline, CDR1 LNHDA and CDR2 SQIVND (reference sequence). The length of the CDR3 is 14 residues. V was cut by 3 bases and J by 5 bases, with 14 bases left in between. The CDR3 spells CASSIPGFAHEQYF. The CDR3 DNA is TGTGCCAGTAGTATTCCGGGGTTCGCCCACGAGCAGTACTTC.

The chain joins TRBV5-1 to TRBJ2-1, with a possible D match to TRBD2 (5 bases). This CDR3 comprises 15 residues. Germline CDR1 SGHRS, CDR2 YFSETQ. Trimming took 0 bases from V and 5 from J, leaving 12 bases between them. In DNA form, the CDR3 reads TGCGCCAGCAGCTTGGTTCTTCGGGGAGACAATGAGCAGTTCTTC. It codes for CASSLVLRGDNEQFF. Full variable domain (missing parts from reference TRBV5-1 and TRBJ2-1): KAGVTQTPRYLIKTRGQQVTLSCSPISGHRSVSWYQQTPGQGLQFLFEYFSETQRNKGNFPGRFSGRQFSNSRSEMNVSTLELGDSALYLCASSLVLRGDNEQFFGPGTRLTVL.

DNA for the CDR3: TGTGCCAGCAGCTCGCGGATCCAGGGGGAAGCGGGCCCAGATACGCAGTATTTT. Translation gives CASSSRIQGEAGPDTQYF. This chain connects TRBV7-3 to TRBJ2-3; tentatively, D is TRBD1 (7 bases). CDR1 SGHTA and CDR2 FQGTGA come from the germline V gene. This CDR3 is built from 18 residues. V lost 4 bases, J lost 4 bases, and 24 bases lay in between.

The V gene is TRBV11-3, the J gene TRBJ2-1, with 9 positions matching TRBD2. The V segment lost 2 bases and the J segment 9 bases; nucleotides outside the gene matches: 5. CDR1 and CDR2 from the germline V gene are SGHNT and YENEEA. CDR3 size: 14 residues. In DNA form, the CDR3 reads TGTGCCAGCAGCTTAAGCGGGGGGCGGGGTGAGCAGTTCTTC. This translates into CASSLSGGRGEQFF.

This clone was seen more than once but under ten times. The chain joins TRBV7-9 to TRBJ2-2; 9 nucleotides match TRBD1. The CDR3 sequence is 16 residues long. V shed 5 bases and J 1 base; nucleotides not matched to a gene: 5. Germline assignment: CDR1 SEHNR and CDR2 FQNEAQ (reference sequence). In nucleotides, the CDR3 is TGTGCCAGCAGCCGACCGGGACAGGGGAACACCGGGGAGCTGTTTTTT. It yields the protein CASSRPGQGNTGELFF.

The CDR3 region has the DNA TGTGCCAGCAGCGCCAGCGGGGGGGTTGGCACAGATACGCAGTATTTT. This codes for CASSASGGVGTDTQYF. J is TRBJ2-3 and V is TRBV9; 10 bases match TRBD2. The V gene's germline CDR1 is SGDLS and CDR2 YYNGEE. The CDR3 loop spans 16 amino acids. V dropped 3 bases and J dropped 1; count of bases not matched to a gene: 5.

This clone occurred once. This chain uses TRBV9 with TRBJ1-1; TRBD1 is a possible D gene (6 bases). V lost 4 bases and J 6 bases, leaving 22 bases between the germline ends. This CDR3 has 16 residues. Germline V CDR1 and CDR2: SGDLS, YYNGEE. This chain's CDR3 is CASSRRPGHSSAEAFF. In DNA, the CDR3 is TGTGCCAGCAGCAGACGACCGGGACATTCGAGCGCTGAAGCTTTCTTT. Using reference TRBV9 and TRBJ1-1 for the parts outside the CDR3, the full variable domain is DSGVTQTPKHLITATGQRVTLRCSPRSGDLSVYWYQQSLDQGLQFLIQYYNGEERAKGNILERFSAQQFPDLHSELNLSSLELGDSALYFCASSRRPGHSSAEAFFGQGTRLTVV.

The sample holds one count of this clone. The chain joins TRBV14 to TRBJ2-1; no reliable D call. Germline CDR1 is SGHDN and CDR2 is FVKESK. Trimming pared 0 bases from V and 5 bases from J, leaving 2 bases between. The CDR3 runs to 12 residues. CDR3 sequence reads: CASSQDNNEQFF. CDR3 DNA: TGTGCCAGCAGCCAAGATAACAATGAGCAGTTCTTC.

The chain has TRBV30 and TRBJ2-5, with 10 positions matching TRBD2. The CDR3 sequence is 14 residues long. V was clipped by 4 bases and J by 0 bases; unmatched bases: 2. The germline V gene has CDR1 GTSNPN and CDR2 SVGIG (reference sequence). The CDR3 nucleotides are TGTGCCTGGATAGCGGGGGGCAACCAAGAGACCCAGTACTTC. Translation gives CAWIAGGNQETQYF. The full variable domain, rest sourced from reference TRBV30 and TRBJ2-5, is SQTIHQWPATLVQPVGSPLSLECTVEGTSNPNLYWYRQAAGRGLQLLFYSVGIGQISSEVPQNLSASRPQDRQFILSSKKLLLSDSGFYLCAWIAGGNQETQYFGPGTRLLVL.

The chain uses TRBV7-8 and TRBJ1-3; 9 bases map to TRBD1. This CDR3 has 17 residues. V lost 5 bases to trimming and J lost 4 bases; unmatched junction nucleotides: 12. From germline, CDR1 is SGHVS and CDR2 FQNEAQ. The CDR3 nucleotides read TGTGCCAGCAGCGACCGGGACAGGGATTCGGGAGGAAACACCATATATTTT. Protein sequence: CASSDRDRDSGGNTIYF.

This clone has only a few counts. The chain has TRBV5-1 and TRBJ2-3, with D tentatively TRBD2 (5 bases). This CDR3 spans 14 amino acids. The V end was cut by 5 bases, the J end by 2 bases, with 12 bases between. Germline assignment: CDR1 SGHRS and CDR2 YFSETQ. The CDR3 spells CASSPGLYTDTQYF. CDR3 nucleotide sequence: TGCGCCAGCAGTCCGGGATTATACACAGATACGCAGTATTTT.

The chain carries TRBV5-5 and TRBJ1-6; tentatively, D is TRBD1 (6 bases). The CDR3 runs to 14 residues. Germline values: CDR1 SGHKS, CDR2 YYEKEE (reference sequence). Trimming stripped 0 bases from V and 5 bases from J, with 6 bases between. For the CDR3, the DNA is TGTGCCAGCAGCTTGGACAGGGATAATTCACCCCTCCACTTT. It encodes CASSLDRDNSPLHF.

The CDR3 loop is CASSFTGDYGYTF. The CDR3 nucleotides are TGTGCCAGCAGTTTTACTGGAGACTATGGCTACACCTTC. The chain is built from TRBV27 and TRBJ1-2; D remains unclear. Trimming removed 3 bases from V and 3 bases from J, with 8 bases in between. Germline CDR1 MNHEY, CDR2 SMNVEV (reference sequence). There are 13 residues in the CDR3.

The V call is TRBV7-8, the J call TRBJ1-2; D perhaps matches TRBD1 (5 bases). Trimming removed 2 bases at V and 6 bases at J, with 13 bases between. Germline lookup yields CDR1 SGHVS and CDR2 FQNEAQ. The CDR3 length is 14 residues. In DNA form, the CDR3 reads TGTGCCAGCAGCTTAAATTCGGACACCCATGGCTACACCTTC. Translating gives CASSLNSDTHGYTF.

The CDR3 sequence: CASSDRGPYNEQFF. CDR3 nucleotide sequence: TGTGCCAGCAGTGATAGGGGGCCGTACAATGAGCAGTTCTTC. The chain combines TRBV2 with TRBJ2-1, with 7 nucleotides matching TRBD1. The CDR3 has 14 residues. The trim removed 3 bases at V and 4 bases at J, leaving 3 bases unmatched. In germline, CDR1 is SNHLY, CDR2 FYNNEI.

Details on this clone: Germline and junction disagree at one end, which may indicate a read error. The chain carries TRBV18 and TRBJ2-4; 8 bases match TRBD1. The germline CDR1 and CDR2 sequences are KGHSH and LQKENI. This CDR3 is 18 amino acids long. CDR3 loop: CASSPPGQASRRGNIQYF. CDR3 sequence (DNA): TGTGCCAGCTCGCCACCGGGACAGGCAAGCAGGAGGGGAAACATTCAGTACTTC. The whole variable domain, remainder taken from reference TRBV18 and TRBJ2-4, is NAGVMQNPRHLVRRRGQEARLRCSPMKGHSHVYWYRQLPEEGLKFMVYLQKENIIDESGMPKERFSAEFPKEGPSILRIQQVVRGDSAAYFCASSPPGQASRRGNIQYFGAGTRLSVL.

The V gene is TRBV7-3, the J gene TRBJ2-2, with 9 positions matching TRBD2. Trimming took 3 bases from V and 4 from J; bases not matched to a gene: 15. CDR3 length: 19 amino acids. CDR1 and CDR2 (germline): SGHTA, FQGTGA. CDR3 protein: CASSFGSRGGVPRTGELFF. The CDR3 DNA sequence: TGTGCCAGCAGCTTTGGGTCGCGGGGGGGCGTTCCGCGCACCGGGGAGCTGTTTTTT.

The rearrangement joins TRBV5-1 to TRBJ1-3; D may be TRBD1 (6 bases). Trimming stripped 0 bases from V and 7 bases from J, with 14 bases between. From germline, CDR1 is SGHRS and CDR2 YFSETQ. The CDR3 has 15 amino acids. The CDR3 DNA follows: TGCGCCAGCAGCTTGGCCTATGGGGGCCTGAACACCATATATTTT. Translation: CASSLAYGGLNTIYF.

This clone was picked up one time. V is TRBV30 and J is TRBJ2-1; TRBD2 matches at 14 bases. CDR3 length: 14 amino acids. V dropped 4 bases and J dropped 8; count of bases not matched to a gene: 4. Germline CDR1 GTSNPN, CDR2 SVGIG (reference sequence). CDR3 nucleotides: TGTGCCTGGACCGGACTAGCGGGGGGCGATGAGCAGTTCTTC. As protein: CAWTGLAGGDEQFF.

The rearrangement joins TRBV5-6 to TRBJ2-4; tentative D call: TRBD1 (5 bases). V dropped 1 base and J dropped 2 bases, with 7 bases sitting between them. The CDR3 has 14 amino acids. The germline V gene encodes CDR1 SGHDT and CDR2 YYEEEE. The DNA of the CDR3 is TGTGCCAGCAGCTTGTCAGGGACCAAAAACATTCAGTACTTC. Translating gives CASSLSGTKNIQYF. Full variable domain (missing parts from reference TRBV5-6 and TRBJ2-4): DAGVTQSPTHLIKTRGQQVTLRCSPKSGHDTVSWYQQALGQGPQFIFQYYEEEERQRGNFPDRFSGHQFPNYSSELNVNALLLGDSALYLCASSLSGTKNIQYFGAGTRLSVL.